This T cell receptor (beta chain) was identified in a study of response to subunit inactivated influenza vaccine. Study results and caveats: The authors put forward the suggestion that each seasonal influenza vaccination may bring in only a limited number of new T cells.

A few counts support this clonotype. Its antigen is still unknown. A junction boundary mismatches the germline segment, possibly from a read error. TCRdb redid the calling of the RT-PCR reads with MiXCR, one entry per CDR3 protein. The sample lists 750,000 to 850,000 distinct CDR3 sequences; roughly 20% were seen once. CDR3 length: 13 amino acids. The germline gives CDR1 DFQATT, CDR2 SNEGSKA (reference sequence). Sequenced material: PBMCs from blood, taken 5 days after vaccination. This sequence joins TRBV20-1 and TRBJ2-3, with unresolved D. The receptor was isolated from a man aged 50-60 years who received an inactivated influenza vaccine. In DNA form, the CDR3 reads TGCAGTGCTTATGAACACATCACAGTTACGCAGTATTTT. This sequence encodes CSAYEHITVTQYF.